The clone carrying this TCR beta chain was recorded many times. Its antigen is unidentified. V gave up 6 bases and J gave up 4 bases, with 18 bases separating them. CDR1 and CDR2 from the germline V gene are DFQATT and SNEGSKA (reference sequence). This CDR3 region has 14 residues. TCRdb recomputed calls from the 5' RACE reads with MiXCR, one row per CDR3 protein. Of approximately 67,000 distinct CDR3 sequences in the sample, roughly 11% were seen once. This sample was included in a study of early T cells in non-severe SARS-CoV-2 infection. Turning to the study itself: Alpha and beta chains were unpaired, from unsorted whole-blood bulk RNA.

Study results and caveats: Sequences matched to VDJdb favored anti-spike CD8 responses, while private and CD4 specificities were missed.

The sequenced material came from whole blood. This sequence originates from an adult who was a healthcare worker with PCR-confirmed SARS-CoV-2 infection or an uninfected control (not recorded which). V gene TRBV20-1 combines with J gene TRBJ1-2; D not certain. The DNA for the CDR3 is TGCAGTGCGCCTAAGTGGCAGGAACTCTATGGCTACACCTTC. Its translation: CSAPKWQELYGYTF.